This is a list of T cell receptor beta chains from one sample in a study of CD8+ T cells in alopecia areata. Method: immunoSEQ multiplex PCR; TCRdb's copy keeps in-frame clones and lacks some. This table holds roughly 200,000 clones, roughly 61% found once. Material: CD8+ T cells sorted from blood, obtained at week 24, from a patient treated with tofacitinib. These receptors came from a human donor with alopecia areata. CDR3s include the opening cysteine and the closing phenylalanine or tryptophan. D genes are given only for firm matches. The listing skips clone size in some rows; elsewhere it reads once, few, many or a size class.

J: TRBJ2-7
V: TRBV29-1
D: .
size: .
DNA: TGCAGCGCAAGGATTAGCTCCTACGAGCAGTACTTC
CDR3: CSARISSYEQYF

J: TRBJ1-1
V: TRBV15
D: .
size: few
DNA: TGTGCCACCAGCGCCCGAGGGTTCGACACTGAAGCTTTCTTT
CDR3: CATSARGFDTEAFF

J: TRBJ2-7
V: TRBV29-1
D: .
size: .
DNA: TGCAGCGTTGAAGGCAGGTACTACGAGCAGTACTTC
CDR3: CSVEGRYYEQYF

J: TRBJ1-2
V: TRBV7-2
D: .
size: .
DNA: TGTGCCAGCAGCGTCCTTAGCTCTTTGTATGGCTACACCTTC
CDR3: CASSVLSSLYGYTF

J: TRBJ2-5
V: TRBV28
D: TRBD1
size: .
DNA: TGTGCCAGCACCGAAGAAGGACAGGGACAAGAGACCCAGTACTTC
CDR3: CASTEEGQGQETQYF

J: TRBJ2-3
V: TRBV18
D: TRBD2
size: few
DNA: TGTGCCAGCTCACCAGAGGAAGCGGGGGCCGTAGATACGCAGTATTTT
CDR3: CASSPEEAGAVDTQYF

J: TRBJ2-3
V: TRBV25-1
D: .
size: .
DNA: TGTGCCAGCAGTGGGGCGGGGCTGGCAGATACGCAGTATTTT
CDR3: CASSGAGLADTQYF

J: TRBJ1-1
V: TRBV29-1
D: .
size: .
DNA: TGCAGCGTTCTTACAGTCAAATCGAACACTGAAGCTTTCTTT
CDR3: CSVLTVKSNTEAFF

J: TRBJ2-1
V: TRBV27
D: .
size: .
DNA: TGTGCCATCCGGTCCAAGAGCTCCTACAATGAGCAGTTCTTC
CDR3: CAIRSKSSYNEQFF

J: TRBJ1-1
V: TRBV2
D: .
size: few
DNA: TGTGCCAGCAGTAGGAGCATGAACACTGAAGCTTTCTTT
CDR3: CASSRSMNTEAFF

J: TRBJ2-5
V: TRBV29-1
D: TRBD2
size: .
DNA: TGCAGCGTGGAACTAGCGGGGGATGCAGCAGAGACCCAGTACTTC
CDR3: CSVELAGDAAETQYF

J: TRBJ1-5
V: TRBV5-5
D: .
size: .
DNA: TGTGCCAGCAGCAGAAGCAATCAGCCCCAGCATTTT
CDR3: CASSRSNQPQHF

J: TRBJ2-5
V: TRBV5-1
D: .
size: .
DNA: TGCGCCAGCAGCTTGGTCGCGGAGACCCAGTACTTC
CDR3: CASSLVAETQYF

J: TRBJ1-1
V: TRBV29-1
D: .
size: .
DNA: TGCAGCGTTGAACGGCACGGCGTTGGAGCTTTCTTT
CDR3: CSVERHGVGAFF